The T cell receptor (beta chain) under discussion was sequenced for a study of T cells in Graves' hyperthyroidism and ophthalmopathy. This CDR3 is 12 amino acids long. Unmatched junction bases numbered 3, after V lost 5 bases and J lost 11 bases. Germline lookup yields CDR1 SEHNR and CDR2 FQNEAQ (reference sequence). The CDR3 regions of TCR beta were amplified from RNA transcripts. TCR CDR3 regions were first amplified by RT-PCR with HTBI primers. Each CDR3 protein is one row after TCRdb ran MiXCR on the multiplex PCR reads. The sample consists of roughly 380,000 distinct CDR3 sequences, roughly 13% of them appearing once.

This sequence originates from a woman aged 55-75 years with Graves' hyperthyroidism. What was sequenced was blood. The gene calls are TRBV7-9 and TRBJ1-4, with 9 bases that match TRBD1. The CDR3: CASSRDRGKLFF. CDR3 nucleotide sequence: TGTGCCAGCAGCCGAGACAGGGGGAAACTGTTTTTT.